This T cell receptor beta chain emerged from a study of T cells in Graves' hyperthyroidism and ophthalmopathy. Study context: Peripheral blood sampling occurred at initial diagnosis, before any treatment.

It was RNA transcripts that yielded the amplified TCR beta CDR3 regions. When the TCR CDR3 underwent first-round RT-PCR, the HTBI primer set was used. MiXCR, run by TCRdb on the multiplex PCR reads, gives a single entry per CDR3 protein. The sample shows around 280,000 distinct CDR3 sequences, roughly 14% of them seen only once. This clonotype showed up many times. Per germline, CDR1 SGHTA and CDR2 FQGNSA. Trimming left V 5 bases short and J 0 bases short, with 29 bases between. This CDR3 is 21 amino acids long. This TCR was recovered from a woman between 25 and 40 years old with Graves' hyperthyroidism that later progressed to Graves' ophthalmopathy. The J gene is TRBJ2-1, the V gene TRBV7-2, with a possible D match to TRBD2 (7 bases). The sample was blood. CDR3 sequence (DNA): TGTGCCAGCAGCGGAGCCTTTGGGGGGCTAGCGGCCTTGAGCTCCTACAATGAGCAGTTCTTC. This gives the protein CASSGAFGGLAALSSYNEQFF.